Listed here are 15 T cell receptor beta chains from one sample, sequenced in a study of long-term antiretroviral therapy in people with HIV. Run at survey level, the immunoSEQ assay was version v3.0. Data came from immunoSEQ multiplex PCR; TCRdb stores just in-frame clones and leaves some out. This table has 30,000 to 40,000 clones, roughly 80% appearing once. Sequenced here: unsorted PBMCs, sampled 1.5 years after starting antiretroviral therapy. The receptors come from a man aged 18 to 29 with HIV.

This clone is a singleton in its sample. The genes are TRBV2 and TRBJ2-2, with 7 bases matching TRBD2. Germline values: CDR1 SNHLY, CDR2 FYNNEI. CDR3 length equals 14 residues. The ends lost 6 bases at V and 5 bases at J; junction bases unmatched: 6. CDR3 in amino acids: CASSLISGTGELFF. DNA of the CDR3: TGTGCCAGCAGCCTAATTAGCGGGACCGGGGAGCTGTTTTTT.

The sample holds a few counts of this clone. The chain is built from TRBV18 and TRBJ2-2, with a weak D call TRBD2 (6 bases). The CDR3 has 15 residues. V lost 0 bases to trimming and J lost 3 bases, with 8 bases between them. Per germline, CDR1 KGHSH and CDR2 LQKENI. The CDR3 protein is CASSPPGGYTGELFF. Here the CDR3 DNA reads TGTGCCAGCTCACCACCCGGGGGATACACCGGGGAGCTGTTTTTT. Based on the CDR3 plus reference TRBV18 and TRBJ2-2, the full variable domain is NAGVMQNPRHLVRRRGQEARLRCSPMKGHSHVYWYRQLPEEGLKFMVYLQKENIIDESGMPKERFSAEFPKEGPSILRIQQVVRGDSAAYFCASSPPGGYTGELFFGEGSRLTVL.

V usage is TRBV30 and J usage is TRBJ2-7; the D call may be TRBD1 or TRBD2 (6 bases each). CDR1 is GTSNPN, CDR2 SVGIG, per germline (reference sequence). CDR3 length: 15 residues. V lost 0 bases and J 6 bases, leaving 18 bases between the germline ends. CDR3 in DNA: TGTGCCTGGAGTGTAGGGGGAGGACTCGTCCTCGAGCAGTACTTC. It is translated as CAWSVGGGLVLEQYF.

V gene TRBV19 combines with J gene TRBJ2-7, with a tentative D call TRBD2 (5 bases). CDR1 LNHDA and CDR2 SQIVND come from the germline V gene (reference sequence). The CDR3 is 15 residues long. Trimming removed 5 bases from V and 3 bases from J, with 17 bases in between. This chain's CDR3 is CASSPGKGGYYEQYF. CDR3 DNA sequence: TGTGCCAGTAGTCCCGGGAAAGGCGGCTACTACGAGCAGTACTTC.

The chain links TRBV28 to TRBJ2-3, with D unclear. The germline gives CDR1 MDHEN, CDR2 SYDVKM. This CDR3 region has 12 residues. V was cut by 8 bases and J by 6 bases, with 12 bases left in between. This chain's CDR3 is CASSYTPDTQYF. The CDR3 region has the DNA TGTGCCAGCTCCTACACTCCGGATACGCAGTATTTT.

The chain carries TRBV5-5 and TRBJ2-7; D is possibly TRBD1 (6 bases). In germline, CDR1 is SGHKS, CDR2 YYEKEE (reference sequence). V lost 4 bases and J 5 bases, leaving 16 bases between the germline ends. There are 14 residues in the CDR3. The CDR3 sequence is CASSPEQGTHEQYF. The CDR3 DNA reads as TGTGCCAGCAGCCCTGAACAGGGAACCCACGAGCAGTACTTC.

This chain uses TRBV14 with TRBJ1-2; 7 bases are a match to TRBD1. With V trimmed by 3 bases and J by 4 bases, 5 bases remained unmatched. The CDR3 has 14 residues. The germline V gene has CDR1 SGHDN and CDR2 FVKESK. CDR3 loop: CASSHSGGIYGYTF. The CDR3 nucleotides are TGTGCCAGCAGCCATTCAGGGGGAATCTATGGCTACACCTTC.

The rearrangement uses TRBV5-8 and TRBJ2-3, with 16 bases lining up with TRBD2. The length of the CDR3 is 19 residues. The V gene end was trimmed by 3 bases and the J gene end by 5 bases; junction bases not matched to a gene: 12. From germline, CDR1 is SGHTS and CDR2 YDEGEE. The chain's CDR3 is CASSYSAQGLAGGLDTQYF. In nucleotides, the CDR3 is TGTGCCAGCAGCTATTCGGCCCAGGGACTAGCGGGAGGGCTAGATACGCAGTATTTT.

The V and J genes are TRBV21-1 and TRBJ1-2; the table's TRBD1 call for D was not verified on the DNA. TRBV21-1 is marked as a pseudogene. The CDR3 consists of 14 residues. CDR3 nucleotides: TGTGCCAGCAGCAAAATACAAGACAGGGATACCTACACCTTC. Translated, it gives CASSKIQDRDTYTF.

The chain uses TRBV28 and TRBJ1-5; D is undetermined. The CDR3 runs to 16 residues. V was cut by 2 bases and J by 0 bases, with 11 bases left in between. Germline loops: CDR1 MDHEN, CDR2 SYDVKM. The CDR3 protein is CASSLGTSFSNQPQHF. CDR3 nucleotides: TGTGCCAGCAGTTTAGGTACGAGTTTTAGCAATCAGCCCCAGCATTTT.

The V call is TRBV27, the J call TRBJ2-7; D possibly matches TRBD1 or TRBD2 (5 bases each). CDR1 MNHEY and CDR2 SMNVEV come from the germline V gene (reference sequence). The CDR3 extends over 15 amino acids. Trimming took 6 bases from V and 7 from J, leaving 22 bases between them. The CDR3 here is CASRGSGLGDGEQYF. The CDR3 nucleotides read TGTGCCAGCAGGGGGAGTGGTTTAGGGGATGGGGAGCAGTACTTC.

The V and J genes are TRBV5-1 and TRBJ2-3, with D tentatively TRBD2 (5 bases). CDR1 is SGHRS and CDR2 is YFSETQ in the germline V gene. V was clipped by 0 bases and J by 6 bases, with 11 bases between them. The CDR3 runs 14 residues. The CDR3 is CASSLDLGEDTQYF. The CDR3 DNA follows: TGCGCCAGCAGCTTGGATCTCGGGGAGGATACGCAGTATTTT.

The chain couples TRBV18 to TRBJ2-7, with a weak D call TRBD2 (8 bases). This CDR3 is built from 15 residues. Per germline, CDR1 KGHSH and CDR2 LQKENI. The V gene lost 3 bases and the J gene lost 0 bases, with 12 bases spanning the gap. The CDR3 region is CASSPREGASYEQYF. The CDR3 region has the DNA TGTGCCAGCTCACCCCGGGAGGGGGCCTCCTACGAGCAGTACTTC.

The J gene is TRBJ2-3, the V gene TRBV11-2; D perhaps matches TRBD2 (6 bases). The CDR3 contains 15 residues. In germline, CDR1 is SGHAT, CDR2 FQNNGV. Trimming removed 5 bases from V and 3 bases from J, with 15 bases in between. DNA of the CDR3: TGTGCCAGCAGCCCACTGGGGGGATTGACAGATACGCAGTATTTT. Protein product: CASSPLGGLTDTQYF.

A single count supports this clone. The V gene is TRBV5-1, the J gene TRBJ2-3, with 10 bases that match TRBD1. Germline assignment: CDR1 SGHRS and CDR2 YFSETQ. The CDR3 loop spans 16 amino acids. The V and J ends lost 4 bases and 0 bases, in that order; junction bases with no gene match: 5. In nucleotides, the CDR3 is TGCGCCAGCAGCCCAGGGACAGGGGCTAGCACAGATACGCAGTATTTT. This encodes CASSPGTGASTDTQYF.